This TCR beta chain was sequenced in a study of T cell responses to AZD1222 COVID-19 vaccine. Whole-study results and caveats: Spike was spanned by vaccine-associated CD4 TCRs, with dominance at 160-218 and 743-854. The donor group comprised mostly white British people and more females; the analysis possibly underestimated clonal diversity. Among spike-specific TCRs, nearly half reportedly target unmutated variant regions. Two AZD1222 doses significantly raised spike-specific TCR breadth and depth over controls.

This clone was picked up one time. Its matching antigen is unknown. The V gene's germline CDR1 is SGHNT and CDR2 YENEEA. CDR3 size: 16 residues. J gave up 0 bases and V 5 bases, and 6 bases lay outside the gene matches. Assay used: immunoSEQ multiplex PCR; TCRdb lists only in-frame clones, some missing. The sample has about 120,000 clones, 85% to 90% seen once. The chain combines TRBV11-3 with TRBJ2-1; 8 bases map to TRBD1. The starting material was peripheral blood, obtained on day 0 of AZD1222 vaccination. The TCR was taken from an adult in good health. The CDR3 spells CASSPRGPSSYNEQFF. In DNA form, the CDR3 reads TGTGCCAGCAGCCCCAGGGGGCCAAGCTCCTACAATGAGCAGTTCTTC.